These 22 T cell receptor beta chains came from one sample sequenced in a study of T cell responses to AZD1222 COVID-19 vaccine (dated by TCRdb to the early 2020s). The intended sense of this specimen's time point label: baseline before first vaccination. The library relied on the immunoSEQ multiplex PCR assay. TCRdb's version of the immuneACCESS table is confined to in-frame rearrangements and falls short of the full clone set. An unresolved V gene accounts for under half of the shortfall where checked; the remainder is of unknown origin. This sample has about 130,000 clones in its table, and over 75% of those were observed once. The ten largest clonotypes hold roughly a tenth of the sample. The specimen comprised peripheral blood, sampled on day 0 of AZD1222 vaccination. Receptors originate from an adult in good health.

This clone was counted only a few times. CDR3: CASSPSPQGGFTGELFF. The CDR3, as DNA: TGCGCCAGCAGTCCTTCGCCCCAGGGAGGATTCACCGGGGAGCTGTTTTTT. The chain combines TRBV5-1 with TRBJ2-2; D is possibly TRBD2 (6 bases). Deletions cut 5 bases from V and 4 bases from J, with 21 bases between. This CDR3 region has 17 residues. CDR1 and CDR2 (germline): SGHRS, YFSETQ.

The chain has TRBV5-5 and TRBJ2-5, with D unresolved. Trimming left V 2 bases short and J 3 bases short, with 11 bases between. Germline V gene data show CDR1 as SGHKS and CDR2 as YYEKEE (reference sequence). CDR3 length equals 14 residues. The CDR3 DNA follows: TGTGCCAGCAGCTTTGCTATCTCAGAAGAGACCCAGTACTTC. It encodes CASSFAISEETQYF.

The chain joins TRBV19 to TRBJ2-2; 7 bases align to TRBD2. Germline V CDR1 and CDR2: LNHDA, SQIVND (reference sequence). The CDR3 extends over 16 amino acids. V shed 6 bases and J 4 bases; nucleotides not matched to a gene: 11. The CDR3 coding sequence is TGTGCCAGTAGGGCTGGCCCGGGGGGATCCACCGGGGAGCTGTTTTTT. Translated: CASRAGPGGSTGELFF.

V and J are TRBV7-4 and TRBJ2-1; 9 bases agree with TRBD1. The CDR3 has 15 amino acids. V shed 4 bases, J shed 5 bases, and the junction held 6 bases outside the gene matches. CDR1 and CDR2 (germline): SGHVT, SQSDAQ. The CDR3: CASSSGQGIHNEQFF. In nucleotides, the CDR3 is TGTGCCAGCAGCTCCGGACAGGGGATCCACAATGAGCAGTTCTTC.

The gene calls are TRBV3-1 (or the pseudogene TRBV3-2) and TRBJ2-7; D ambiguous. Germline CDR1 and CDR2: LGHDT and YNNKEL (reference sequence). This CDR3 has 12 amino acids. V lost 4 bases and J lost 3, with 7 bases in between. Here the CDR3 reads CASSRTGYEQYF. CDR3 nucleotides: TGTGCCAGCAGCCGAACCGGCTACGAGCAGTACTTC.

The chain joins TRBV5-1 to TRBJ2-7, with D perhaps TRBD2 (7 bases). V lost 4 bases to trimming and J lost 5 bases, with 22 bases between them. The CDR3 length is 16 residues. CDR1 is SGHRS and CDR2 is YFSETQ in the germline V gene. The CDR3: CASSPAGGQGTHEQYF. The CDR3 DNA reads as TGCGCCAGCAGCCCTGCCGGGGGGCAGGGGACCCACGAGCAGTACTTC.

The CDR3 protein is CASSLVRGGREDTQYF. The CDR3 nucleotides are TGTGCCAGCAGCTTAGTCCGGGGGGGCCGGGAAGATACGCAGTATTTT. The chain links TRBV11-3 to TRBJ2-3; 8 bases agree with TRBD2. V shed 1 base, J shed 5 bases, and the junction held 8 bases outside the gene matches. This CDR3 is built from 16 residues. Per the germline V gene, CDR1 is SGHNT and CDR2 is YENEEA.

This rearrangement joins TRBV6-5 to TRBJ2-3, with unresolved D. The CDR3 has 13 residues. CDR1 and CDR2 (germline): MNHEY, SVGAGI. V dropped 7 bases and J dropped 4 bases, with 12 bases sitting between them. CDR3 in amino acids: CASTRLAPDTQYF. For the CDR3, the DNA is TGTGCCAGCACCCGTCTGGCCCCAGATACGCAGTATTTT.

This clone was found once. The chain uses TRBV6-5 and TRBJ1-1; D call uncertain. Germline V gene sequence: CDR1 MNHEY, CDR2 SVGAGI. Between the trimmed V and J ends, which lost 0 bases and 3 bases, there was a span of 8 bases. This CDR3 contains 14 residues. Here the CDR3 reads CASSYSRGYTEAFF. The CDR3 coding sequence is TGTGCCAGCAGTTACTCGAGAGGGTACACTGAAGCTTTCTTT.

The J gene is TRBJ2-1, the V gene TRBV12-3 or TRBV12-4, with D possibly being TRBD2 (6 bases). The germline V and J ends were trimmed by 3 bases and 13 bases, with 16 bases remaining between them. The CDR3 has 13 residues. CDR3 in DNA: TGTGCCAGCAGTTTGGGTGCCCCTAGCGAACAGTTCTTC. This encodes CASSLGAPSEQFF.

The chain employs TRBV5-1 and TRBJ2-3; 10 nucleotides align to TRBD2. V shed 2 bases, J shed 0 bases, and the junction held 3 bases outside the gene matches. Germline V gene sequence: CDR1 SGHRS, CDR2 YFSETQ. The CDR3 has 16 residues. CDR3 amino acids: CASSLGLAESTDTQYF. In DNA, the CDR3 is TGCGCCAGCAGCTTAGGACTAGCGGAAAGCACAGATACGCAGTATTTT. The complete variable domain, with remaining parts taken from reference TRBV5-1 and TRBJ2-3, reads KAGVTQTPRYLIKTRGQQVTLSCSPISGHRSVSWYQQTPGQGLQFLFEYFSETQRNKGNFPGRFSGRQFSNSRSEMNVSTLELGDSALYLCASSLGLAESTDTQYFGPGTRLTVL.

The CDR3 DNA is TGTGCCAGCAGCTCATCCTGGGGGCAGGACATTCAGTACTTC. Its protein is CASSSSWGQDIQYF. The rearrangement uses TRBV11-2 and TRBJ2-4; possibly TRBD1 for D (6 bases). Trimming took off 4 bases at V and 8 bases at J, with 15 bases between the two ends. The germline CDR1 and CDR2 sequences are SGHAT and FQNNGV. The CDR3 length is 14 residues.

V and J are TRBV29-1 and TRBJ1-6, with 7 nucleotides matching TRBD1. The V segment lost 6 bases and the J segment 5 bases; nucleotides outside the gene matches: 10. Per germline, CDR1 SQVTM and CDR2 ANQGSEA. The CDR3 is made up of 15 amino acids. The CDR3 sequence: CSVRLGTANNSPLHF. Written as DNA, the CDR3 is TGCAGCGTCAGATTAGGGACAGCGAATAATTCACCCCTCCACTTT.

The gene calls are TRBV30 and TRBJ2-7, with 7 nucleotides matching TRBD1. Germline loops: CDR1 GTSNPN, CDR2 SVGIG (reference sequence). V lost 1 base to trimming and J lost 0 bases; unmatched junction nucleotides: 0. This CDR3 contains 13 residues. The CDR3 spells CAWSAGGSYEQYF. Here the CDR3 DNA reads TGTGCCTGGAGTGCAGGGGGCTCCTACGAGCAGTACTTC.

The CDR3 loop reads CASSQEASEAFF. CDR3 coding DNA: TGTGCCAGCAGCCAAGAGGCGTCTGAAGCTTTCTTT. J is TRBJ1-1 and V is TRBV3-1 (or the pseudogene TRBV3-2); no clear D gene. Trimming removed 0 bases from V and 6 bases from J, with 5 bases in between. Germline CDR1 is LGHDT and CDR2 is YNNKEL (reference sequence). This CDR3 has 12 amino acids.

The chain recombines TRBV19 with TRBJ2-3, with 8 nucleotides matching TRBD2. Germline loops: CDR1 LNHDA, CDR2 SQIVND (reference sequence). V trimming: 2 bases; J trimming: 1 base; junction bases outside the gene matches: 2. The CDR3 is 15 amino acids. Here the CDR3 reads CASSITGGGTDTQYF. The DNA for the CDR3 is TGTGCCAGTAGTATAACGGGAGGGGGCACAGATACGCAGTATTTT.

The CDR3 protein is CAISSPGSGNTIYF. The DNA for the CDR3 is TGTGCCATCAGTTCCCCGGGGTCTGGAAACACCATATATTTT. This chain connects TRBV10-3 to TRBJ1-3; D uncertain. Germline V gives CDR1 ENHRY, CDR2 SYGVKD. The germline V and J ends were trimmed by 5 bases and 1 base, with 9 bases remaining between them. CDR3 length: 14 amino acids.

The rearrangement links TRBV5-5 to TRBJ2-3; D remains unclear. CDR1 is SGHKS, CDR2 YYEKEE, per germline (reference sequence). Trimming pared 0 bases from V and 5 bases from J, leaving 13 bases between. This CDR3 is built from 15 residues. The CDR3 sequence: CASSLATQVGDTQYF. The CDR3 nucleotides are TGTGCCAGCAGCTTGGCGACTCAGGTAGGAGATACGCAGTATTTT.

This clone was detected only once. The gene calls are TRBV11-2 and TRBJ2-1, with 9 bases aligning to TRBD1. The CDR3 is 15 residues long. Trimming at V came to 3 bases and at J to 2 bases, leaving 2 bases not matched to a gene. Per the germline V gene, CDR1 is SGHAT and CDR2 is FQNNGV. CDR3 coding DNA: TGTGCCAGCAGCTTTACAGGGGGCGCCTACAATGAGCAGTTCTTC. This translates into CASSFTGGAYNEQFF.

The chain couples TRBV11-2 to TRBJ2-7; D remains unclear. The length of the CDR3 is 11 residues. The V gene lost 5 bases and the J gene lost 4 bases, with 6 bases spanning the gap. Germline-derived CDR1 and CDR2 are SGHAT and FQNNGV. The CDR3 nucleotides are TGTGCCAGCAGCGCCTATTACGAGCAGTACTTC. Amino acid sequence: CASSAYYEQYF.

The CDR3 bases are TGTGCCAGCAGCGTATCTGGCGGGGGGGCCTATGAGCAGTTCTTC. Translation gives CASSVSGGGAYEQFF. The rearrangement uses TRBV9 and TRBJ2-1, with 9 bases that match TRBD2. Germline V lookup: CDR1 SGDLS, CDR2 YYNGEE. The CDR3 is 15 residues long. The ends lost 1 base at V and 8 bases at J; junction bases unmatched: 7.

The rearrangement joins TRBV9 to TRBJ2-5; 7 positions agree with TRBD1. The CDR3 has 13 residues. The germline V gene encodes CDR1 SGDLS and CDR2 YYNGEE. Unmatched junction bases numbered 5, after V lost 4 bases and J lost 5 bases. Here the CDR3 reads CASSYRGSETQYF. DNA of the CDR3: TGTGCCAGCAGCTACAGGGGTTCGGAGACCCAGTACTTC.